Sequencing of this T cell receptor beta chain was carried out in a study of early T cells in non-severe SARS-CoV-2 infection. Study-wide points: Anti-spike CD8 responses were favored in VDJdb matching, and private and CD4 specificities were missed.

In regard to this clonotype: The antigen remains undetermined.

The TCR library protocol attached unique molecular identifiers to the individual cDNA molecules. TCRdb analysed the 5' RACE reads with MiXCR anew, one entry per CDR3 protein. The sample shows more than 95,000 distinct CDR3 sequences, under 15% of them seen only once. Germline V gene data show CDR1 as GTSNPN and CDR2 as SVGIG (reference sequence). This CDR3 region has 11 residues. The V end was cut by 3 bases, the J end by 7 bases, with 9 bases between. Sequenced material: whole blood. The chain has TRBV30 and TRBJ1-1; D remains ambiguous. The sequence was collected from an adult who was a healthcare worker with PCR-confirmed SARS-CoV-2 infection or an uninfected control (not recorded which). CDR3 amino acids: CAWSGRVEAFF. DNA for the CDR3: TGTGCCTGGAGCGGACGCGTTGAAGCTTTCTTT.